This passage covers 2 T cell receptor beta chains from one sample sequenced in a study of beta chain features in type 1 diabetes. Study-wide results and caveats: People with Type 1 diabetes carried modestly yet significantly shorter TCRB CDR3s in all four CD4+ subsets.

Expressed TCRB transcripts were sequenced because the entire RNA isolate underwent reverse transcription. Repertoires were generated with immunoSEQ multiplex PCR, while TCRdb's copy carries only in-frame clones and drops some. Among 300,000 or so clones, roughly an eighth were seen once, and the ten largest hold about 0.016%. These receptors are not linked to any known antigen. What was sequenced was naive CD4+ T cells from blood. These receptor sequences come from a young man with type 1 diabetes.

The chain is built from TRBV7-2 and TRBJ2-4; TRBD2 might be the D (6 bases). The CDR3 contains 15 residues. Per the germline V gene, CDR1 is SGHTA and CDR2 is FQGNSA. V dropped 2 bases and J dropped 0 bases, with 8 bases sitting between them. The CDR3 spells CASSLRREAKNIQYF. DNA of the CDR3: TGTGCCAGCAGCTTAAGGCGGGAAGCCAAAAACATTCAGTACTTC.

This clone was seen a few times. V is TRBV13 and J is TRBJ2-1, with 14 bases aligning to TRBD2. The J segment lost 10 bases and the V segment lost 5 bases, leaving 7 bases of the junction unmatched. Germline-derived CDR1 and CDR2 are PRHDT and FYEKMQ (reference sequence). The CDR3 extends over 15 amino acids. The CDR3: CASSRGTSGSSEQFF. The CDR3 nucleotides are TGTGCCAGCAGCAGAGGGACTAGCGGGAGTAGCGAGCAGTTCTTC.